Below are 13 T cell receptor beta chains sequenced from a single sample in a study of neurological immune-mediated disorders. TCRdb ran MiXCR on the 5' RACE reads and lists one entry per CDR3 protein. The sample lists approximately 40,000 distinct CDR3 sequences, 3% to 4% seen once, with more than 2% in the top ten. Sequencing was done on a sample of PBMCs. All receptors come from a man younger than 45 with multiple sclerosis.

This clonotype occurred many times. CDR3 protein: CASTPGTDGNTEAFF. DNA for the CDR3: TGTGCCAGCACTCCAGGGACGGATGGGAACACTGAAGCTTTCTTT. The chain employs TRBV6-2 or TRBV6-3 and TRBJ1-1; TRBD1 might be the D (5 bases). This CDR3 comprises 15 residues. The V gene lost 7 bases and the J gene lost 1 base, with 16 bases spanning the gap. The germline gives CDR1 MNHEY, CDR2 SVGEGT.

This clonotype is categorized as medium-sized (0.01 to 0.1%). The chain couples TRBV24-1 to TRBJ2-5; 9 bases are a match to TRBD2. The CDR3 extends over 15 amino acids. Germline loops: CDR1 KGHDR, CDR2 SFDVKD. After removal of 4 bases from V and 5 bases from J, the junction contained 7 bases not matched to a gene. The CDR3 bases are TGTGCCACCAGTGAGCCGACTAGCGGAAAGGAGACCCAGTACTTC. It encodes CATSEPTSGKETQYF.

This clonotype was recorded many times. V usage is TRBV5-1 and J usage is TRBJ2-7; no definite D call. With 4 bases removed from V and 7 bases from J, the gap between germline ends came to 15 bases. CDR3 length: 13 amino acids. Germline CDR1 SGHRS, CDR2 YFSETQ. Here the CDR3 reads CASSTSISGEQYF. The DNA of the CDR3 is TGCGCCAGCAGCACCTCGATATCTGGAGAGCAGTACTTC.

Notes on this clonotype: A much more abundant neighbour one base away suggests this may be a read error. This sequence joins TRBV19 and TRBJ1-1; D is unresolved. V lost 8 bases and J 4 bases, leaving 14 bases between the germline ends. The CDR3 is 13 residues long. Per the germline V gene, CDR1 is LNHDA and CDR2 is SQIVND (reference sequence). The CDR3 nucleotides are TGTGCCAGTGGTGACTGGATATCCACTGAAGCTTTCTTT. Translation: CASGDWISTEAFF.

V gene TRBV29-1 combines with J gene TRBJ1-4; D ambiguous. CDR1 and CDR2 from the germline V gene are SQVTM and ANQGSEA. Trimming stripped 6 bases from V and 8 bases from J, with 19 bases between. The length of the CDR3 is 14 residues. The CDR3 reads CSVAVGRAGEKLFF. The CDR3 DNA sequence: TGCAGCGTCGCGGTTGGTCGCGCCGGAGAAAAACTGTTTTTT. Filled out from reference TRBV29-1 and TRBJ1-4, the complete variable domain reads SAVISQKPSRDICQRGTSLTIQCQVDSQVTMMFWYRQQPGQSLTLIATANQGSEATYESGFVIDKFPISRPNLTFSTLTVSNMSPEDSSIYLCSVAVGRAGEKLFFGSGTQLSVL.

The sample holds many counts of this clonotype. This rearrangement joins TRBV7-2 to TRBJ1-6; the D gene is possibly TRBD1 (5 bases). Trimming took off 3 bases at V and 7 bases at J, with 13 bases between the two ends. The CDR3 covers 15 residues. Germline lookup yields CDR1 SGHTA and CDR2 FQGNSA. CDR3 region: CASSFRTGDNSPLHF. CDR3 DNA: TGTGCCAGCAGCTTTAGGACTGGGGACAATTCACCCCTCCACTTT.

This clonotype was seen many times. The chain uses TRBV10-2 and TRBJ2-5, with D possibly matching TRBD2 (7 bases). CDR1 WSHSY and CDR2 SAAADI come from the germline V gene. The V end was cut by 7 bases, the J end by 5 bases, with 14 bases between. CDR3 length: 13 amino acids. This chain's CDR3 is CASTSQGGETQYF. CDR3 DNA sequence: TGCGCCAGCACTTCACAGGGAGGGGAGACCCAGTACTTC.

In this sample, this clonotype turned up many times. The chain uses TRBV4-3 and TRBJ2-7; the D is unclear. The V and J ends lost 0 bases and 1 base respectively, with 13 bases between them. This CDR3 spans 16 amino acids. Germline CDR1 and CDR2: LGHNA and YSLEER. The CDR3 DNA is TGCGCCAGCAGCCAAGATGCGGAAGGCAGGTCCTACGAGCAGTACTTC. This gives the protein CASSQDAEGRSYEQYF.

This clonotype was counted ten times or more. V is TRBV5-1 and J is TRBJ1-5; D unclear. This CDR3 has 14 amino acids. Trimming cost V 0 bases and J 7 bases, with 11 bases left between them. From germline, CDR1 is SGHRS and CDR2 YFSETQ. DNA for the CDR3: TGCGCCAGCAGCTTGGGGGGTGGGAAGCAGCCCCAGCATTTT. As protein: CASSLGGGKQPQHF.

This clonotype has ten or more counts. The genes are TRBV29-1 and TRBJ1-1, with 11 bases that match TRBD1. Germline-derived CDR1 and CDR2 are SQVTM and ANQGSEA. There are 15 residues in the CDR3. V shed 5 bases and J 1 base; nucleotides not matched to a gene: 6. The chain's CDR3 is CSVQDRGRRNTEAFF. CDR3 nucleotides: TGCAGCGTTCAGGACAGGGGGCGAAGGAACACTGAAGCTTTCTTT.

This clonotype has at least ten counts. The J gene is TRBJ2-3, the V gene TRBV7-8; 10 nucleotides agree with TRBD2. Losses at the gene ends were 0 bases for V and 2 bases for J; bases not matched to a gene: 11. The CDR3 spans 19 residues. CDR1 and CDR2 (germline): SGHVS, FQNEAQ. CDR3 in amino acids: CASSLARLAGVSFTDTQYF. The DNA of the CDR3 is TGTGCCAGCAGCTTAGCGCGGCTAGCGGGGGTGAGCTTCACAGATACGCAGTATTTT.

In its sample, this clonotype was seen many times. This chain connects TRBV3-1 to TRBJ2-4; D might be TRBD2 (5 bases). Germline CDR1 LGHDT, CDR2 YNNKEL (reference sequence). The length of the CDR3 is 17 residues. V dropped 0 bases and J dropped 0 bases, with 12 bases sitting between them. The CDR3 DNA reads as TGTGCCAGCAGCCAAGAGGAGGTACGGGGAGCCAAAAACATTCAGTACTTC. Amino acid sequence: CASSQEEVRGAKNIQYF. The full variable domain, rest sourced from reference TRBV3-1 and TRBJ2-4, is DTAVSQTPKYLVTQMGNDKSIKCEQNLGHDTMYWYKQDSKKFLKIMFSYNNKELIINETVPNRFSPKSPDKAHLNLHINSLELGDSAVYFCASSQEEVRGAKNIQYFGAGTRLSVL.

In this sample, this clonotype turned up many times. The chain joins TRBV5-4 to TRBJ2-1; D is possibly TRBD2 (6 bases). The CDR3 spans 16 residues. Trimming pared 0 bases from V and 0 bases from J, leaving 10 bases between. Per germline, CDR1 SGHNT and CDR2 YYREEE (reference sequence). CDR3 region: CASSLGGESSYNEQFF. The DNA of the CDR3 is TGTGCCAGCAGCTTGGGGGGGGAGAGCTCCTACAATGAGCAGTTCTTC.